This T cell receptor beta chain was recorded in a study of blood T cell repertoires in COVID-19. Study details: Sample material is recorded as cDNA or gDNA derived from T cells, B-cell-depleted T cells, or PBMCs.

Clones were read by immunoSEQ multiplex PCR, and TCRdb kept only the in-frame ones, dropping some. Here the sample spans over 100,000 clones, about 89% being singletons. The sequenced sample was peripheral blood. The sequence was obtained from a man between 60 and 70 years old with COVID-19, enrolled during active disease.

The CDR3 sequence: CASSSQTNTEAFF. CDR3 DNA sequence: TGTGCCAGCAGCTCCCAGACAAACACTGAAGCTTTCTTT. The chain uses TRBV7-3 and TRBJ1-1, with no clear D. The CDR3 is 13 amino acids. The V gene lost 4 bases and the J gene lost 2 bases, with 8 bases spanning the gap. Germline V gene lookup returns CDR1 SGHTA and CDR2 FQGTGA.